The next 17 T cell receptor beta chains were all read from a single sample in a study of tissue T cells after allogeneic stem cell transplantation. Generated by immunoSEQ multiplex PCR, the TCRdb table keeps only in-frame clones and is missing some. The sample has approximately 5,000 clones, around 30% seen once. This sample's time point: mouse harvest day 14 after allogeneic transplant. The graft held 10^6 splenic CD5+ T cells and 10^7 T-cell-depleted bone marrow cells. The sequenced sample was skin. The receptors here all came from a female BALB/c mouse given C57BL/6 T cells with graft-versus-host disease after an allogeneic hematopoietic cell transplant.

Points on this clone: The listed genes are named as in mouse. The read is 1 residue too short to cover the CDR3 end, so that end is filled in from the germline J gene. The chain employs TRBV1 and TRBJ1-1; unclear D gene. CDR3 length equals 13 residues. Between the trimmed V and J ends, which lost 1 base and 4 bases, there was a span of 7 bases. Germline lookup yields CDR1 NSQYPW and CDR2 LRSPGD (reference sequence). The sequenced CDR3 bases are TGCACCTGCAGTGCAGGGCAAGGCACAGAAGTCTTC. Its translation: CTCSAGQGTEVF. Given in full, the CDR3 is CTCSAGQGTEVFF.

By sample fraction, this clone is medium-sized. Mouse names are used for the genes. The read ends 1 residue before the CDR3 terminus; that terminus is restored from the germline J gene. The chain combines TRBV3 with TRBJ2-7; 9 bases match TRBD2. After removal of 4 bases from V and 3 bases from J, the junction contained 1 base not matched to a gene. The CDR3 contains 13 residues. The V gene's germline CDR1 is SNHLY and CDR2 FYNGKV (reference sequence). The CDR3 region is CASSSGLGYEQYF. Partial CDR3 DNA: TGTGCCAGCAGCTCGGGACTGGGCTATGAACAGTAC.

This clone is labeled as medium-sized. Any gene name here is a mouse gene name. Sequencing ends 1 residue short of the CDR3 end; the germline J gene provides the rest. The V and J genes are TRBV13-1 and TRBJ2-4; D is perhaps TRBD2 (6 bases). V was clipped by 3 bases and J by 2 bases, with 7 bases between them. Looked up from germline, CDR1 is NSHNY and CDR2 is SYGAGN. This CDR3 contains 13 residues. The CDR3 bases that were read are TGTGCCAGCAGTGCGGGACTTCAAAACACCTTGTAC. Protein product: CASSAGLQNTLY. The entire CDR3 reads CASSAGLQNTLYF.

A word on this clone: These gene names are mouse names. CDR3 DNA, as far as it was read: TGCTCCAGCAGTGTGGACAGGGGAGACGAAAGATTATTT. The encoded protein is CSSSVDRGDERLF. The whole CDR3 region reads CSSSVDRGDERLFF. The chain combines TRBV23 with TRBJ1-4; TRBD1, as called in the table, went unchecked against the DNA. The read ends 1 residue early relative to the CDR3; the germline J gene fills the gap. In germline, CDR1 is KGHTA, CDR2 FQNQQP. This CDR3 contains 14 residues.

This clone counts as medium-sized (0.01 to 0.1%). The germline and genes are mouse ones. The CDR3 goes on 1 residue after the read ends, and that part is filled in from the germline J gene. This chain connects TRBV26 to TRBJ1-2; D is unresolved. Germline CDR1 KGHPV, CDR2 FQNQEV (reference sequence). Between the trimmed V and J ends, which lost 2 bases and 2 bases, there was a span of 6 bases. The CDR3 runs 13 residues. The CDR3 spells CASSLLGNSDYTF. The CDR3 bases that were read are TGTGCCAGCAGTCTGCTAGGGAACTCCGACTACACC.

This clone appeared a single time. The gene names here belong to mouse. The CDR3 end is not reached by the read, which stops 1 residue before it; the germline J gene fills it in. J is TRBJ2-2 and V is TRBV15, with a possible D match to TRBD1 (6 bases). The length of the CDR3 is 15 residues. Germline loops: CDR1 SGHND, CDR2 FRSKSL. Trimming stripped 5 bases from V and 0 bases from J, with 10 bases between. The sequenced CDR3 bases are TGTGCCAGCAGTCCTCAGGGGACAAACACCGGGCAGCTCTAC. Protein product: CASSPQGTNTGQLY. In full, the CDR3 reads CASSPQGTNTGQLYF. Filled out from reference TRBV15 and TRBJ2-2, the complete variable domain reads DAGVTQTPRHEVAEKGQTIILKCEPVSGHNDLFWYRQTKIQGLELLSYFRSKSLMEDGGAFKDRFKAEMLNSSFSTLKIQPTEPKDSAVYLCASSPQGTNTGQLYFGEGSKLTVL.

Points on this clone: Genes here carry mouse names. Here the CDR3 reads CASSLRTGRGTEVFF. The CDR3 DNA, read in part, is TGTGCCAGCAGCTTAAGGACAGGGAGGGGCACAGAAGTCTTC. The chain links TRBV3 to TRBJ1-1; the match to TRBD1 covers 8 bases. The missing CDR3 end, 1 residue past where the read stops, is filled in from the germline J gene. The length of the CDR3 is 15 residues. V shed 2 bases and J 4 bases; nucleotides not matched to a gene: 6. Germline V gene data show CDR1 as SNHLY and CDR2 as FYNGKV (reference sequence).

On this clone: Gene names denote mouse genes. The read stops 1 residue short of the end of the CDR3; the missing end is completed from the germline J gene. The chain uses TRBV15 and TRBJ2-5, with a possible D match to TRBD1 (5 bases). This CDR3 is 12 amino acids long. Trimming pared 7 bases from V and 6 bases from J, leaving 11 bases between. The germline V gene encodes CDR1 SGHND and CDR2 FRSKSL. Here the CDR3 reads CASNQGRDTQYF. The DNA read from the CDR3 is TGTGCCAGCAATCAGGGAAGGGACACCCAGTAC.

This clone was picked up a small number of times. Gene and germline names: mouse. The CDR3 goes on 1 residue after the read ends, and that part is filled in from the germline J gene. V and J are TRBV5 and TRBJ2-5; TRBD1 matches at 11 bases. The CDR3 sequence is 14 residues long. CDR1 and CDR2 from the germline V gene are LGHNA and YNLKQL (reference sequence). V was clipped by 4 bases and J by 6 bases; unmatched bases: 3. CDR3 loop: CASSRTGGDDTQYF. The CDR3 bases that were read are TGTGCCAGCAGCCGGACAGGGGGCGACGACACCCAGTAC.

As regards this clone: These gene names are mouse names. The read ends 1 residue shy of where the CDR3 ends; the end is completed using the germline J gene. This chain connects TRBV20 to TRBJ2-3, with D possibly TRBD1 on 6 matching bases. The CDR3 loop spans 11 amino acids. The V end was cut by 6 bases, the J end by 4 bases, with 8 bases between. Germline values: CDR1 GFQATS, CDR2 STVNSAI. The covered CDR3 bases are TGTGGTGCCGGACAGACAGAAACGCTGTAT. Translated, it gives CGAGQTETLY. The whole CDR3 protein is CGAGQTETLYF.

This clone counts as large. Each gene name is a mouse one. Coverage ceases 1 residue before the CDR3 finishes, and the germline J gene fills in the end. This chain connects TRBV23 to TRBJ2-7; the table's TRBD2 call for D was not verified on the DNA. From germline, CDR1 is KGHTA and CDR2 FQNQQP. The CDR3 length is 14 residues. The CDR3 DNA, read in part, is TGCTCCAGCAGTCAAGGGGACTGGGGCTATGAACAGTAC. This codes for CSSSQGDWGYEQY. The CDR3 as a whole reads CSSSQGDWGYEQYF.

Points on this clone: Gene names and germline match the mouse. CDR3: CASSSRQGRAETLYF. Incomplete CDR3 DNA: TGTGCCAGCAGCTCTAGACAGGGGCGTGCAGAAACGCTGTAT. V and J are TRBV26 and TRBJ2-3; 8 bases fit TRBD1. The missing CDR3 end, 1 residue past where the read stops, is filled in from the germline J gene. Germline V gives CDR1 KGHPV, CDR2 FQNQEV (reference sequence). V shed 6 bases, J shed 1 base, and the junction held 6 bases outside the gene matches. This CDR3 has 15 residues.

This clone was detected a few times. These gene names are mouse names. The CDR3 sequence is CASSIRDFSAETLYF. The part of the CDR3 DNA that was read is TGTGCCAGCAGTATCCGGGACTTTAGTGCAGAAACGCTGTAT. The chain carries TRBV13-1 and TRBJ2-3, with D maybe TRBD2 (6 bases). The read ends 1 residue before the CDR3 terminus; that terminus is restored from the germline J gene. The CDR3 totals 15 residues. Germline-derived CDR1 and CDR2 are NSHNY and SYGAGN. With 4 bases removed from V and 0 bases from J, the gap between germline ends came to 12 bases.

This clone occurred a few times. Gene and germline names: mouse. The observed sequence ends 1 residue before the CDR3 terminus, with the missing tail filled in from the germline J gene. The V and J genes are TRBV16 and TRBJ2-7; TRBD2 agrees at 9 bases. Germline CDR1 is SGHSA and CDR2 is FRNQAP. This CDR3 is built from 14 residues. The junction had 3 bases not matched to a gene; V was cut back by 0 bases and J by 6 bases. The part of the CDR3 DNA that was read is TGTGCAAGCAGCTTAGAGTCTGGGGGGGTTGAACAGTAC. Its translation: CASSLESGGVEQY. The CDR3 in full is CASSLESGGVEQYF.

This clone was counted a few times. Gene labels here are mouse ones. The CDR3 extends 1 residue past the end of the read, so its final part is completed from the germline J gene. V is TRBV3 and J is TRBJ2-5, with D hard to call. Trimming shortened V by 1 base and J by 4 bases, and 6 bases separated the two germline ends. CDR1 SNHLY and CDR2 FYNGKV come from the germline V gene (reference sequence). CDR3 size: 13 residues. Partial CDR3 DNA: TGTGCCAGCAGCTTAGATTCCGAAGACACCCAGTAC. Residues: CASSLDSEDTQY. The entire CDR3 reads CASSLDSEDTQYF.

Turning to this clone: Mouse names are used for the genes. The missing CDR3 end, 1 residue past where the read stops, is filled in from the germline J gene. The chain couples TRBV26 to TRBJ2-7; D is possibly TRBD1 (6 bases). The length of the CDR3 is 13 residues. Germline V gene data show CDR1 as KGHPV and CDR2 as FQNQEV (reference sequence). Trimming removed 0 bases at V and 4 bases at J, with 7 bases between. The CDR3 loop is CASSLSRGYEQYF. The CDR3 DNA, read in part, is TGTGCCAGCAGTCTGTCGAGGGGGTATGAACAGTAC.

By its share, this clone is medium-sized (0.01 to 0.1%). Gene names and germline refer to mouse. The CDR3 is cut off 1 residue early in the read; its end comes from the germline J gene. This chain connects TRBV23 to TRBJ1-3. CDR1 is KGHTA, CDR2 FQNQQP, per germline. The CDR3 contains 14 residues. Partial CDR3 DNA: TGCTCCAGCAGTCAATCGGGGAGAGGAAATACGCTCTAT. Translating it yields CSSSQSGRGNTLY. The entire CDR3 reads CSSSQSGRGNTLYF.